This T cell receptor (beta chain) derives from a study of regulatory T cells in long-lasting Graves disease. Time point reported: newly diagnosed GD, antithyroid drugs for less than 3 months. Generation of the TCR library employed RNA extracted from PBMCs. To note about this clonotype: A much larger clone lies a single base off, so this may be a read error.

Looked up from germline, CDR1 is ENHRY and CDR2 is SYGVKD. The CDR3 sequence is 17 residues long. The authors built TCR beta libraries using iRepertoire HTBI primers and Arm-PCR of CDR3 regions. Each CDR3 protein gets one entry after TCRdb re-called the multiplex PCR reads with MiXCR. This sample has approximately 230,000 distinct CDR3 sequences, with about 18% found just once. The receptor comes from a female donor with Graves disease. This chain joins TRBV10-3 and TRBJ1-3, with D uncertain. The material was peripheral blood mononuclear cells (PBMCs), obtained at new diagnosis, from a patient treated with antithyroid drugs. CDR3 region: CTISEKWTEPLGNTIYF. The CDR3, as DNA: TGTACCATCAGTGAGAAGTGGACGGAACCCCTTGGAAACACCATATATTTT.